The 11 T cell receptor beta chains below come from one sample, sequenced in a study of blood T cell repertoires in COVID-19. Here immunoSEQ multiplex PCR was the method, and the copy in TCRdb shows in-frame clones only, minus some. The top ten hold roughly 5% of the sample, which has 110,000 or so clones, 75% to 90% seen once. What was sequenced was peripheral blood. These receptors all stem from a woman between 55 and 75 years old with COVID-19, enrolled during active disease.

V gene TRBV14 combines with J gene TRBJ1-4; D uncertain. Trimming left V 3 bases short and J 6 bases short, with 8 bases between. Germline CDR1 reads SGHDN; CDR2 reads FVKESK. This CDR3 spans 13 amino acids. In DNA, the CDR3 is TGTGCCAGCAGCCAGGGCATGTATGAAAAACTGTTTTTT. The encoded protein is CASSQGMYEKLFF.

The CDR3 DNA follows: TGTGCCAGCAGTCTTACCGAGGAGTCTGGAAACACCATATATTTT. Translated: CASSLTEESGNTIYF. The chain recombines TRBV3-1 (or the pseudogene TRBV3-2) with TRBJ1-3; D is unclear. V lost 6 bases to trimming and J lost 1 base, with 13 bases between them. CDR1 is LGHDT, CDR2 YNNKEL, per germline (reference sequence). The CDR3 consists of 15 residues.

The chain joins TRBV2 to TRBJ1-2, with D tentatively TRBD1 (6 bases). This CDR3 region has 13 residues. Germline CDR1 and CDR2: SNHLY and FYNNEI. Trimming took off 6 bases at V and 2 bases at J, with 10 bases between the two ends. Written as DNA, the CDR3 is TGTGCCAGCAGGGCCACAGGGAACTATGGCTACACCTTC. Translation: CASRATGNYGYTF.

The rearrangement links TRBV4-2 to TRBJ1-1, with D unresolved. The CDR3 loop spans 12 amino acids. Trimming removed 6 bases at V and 1 base at J, with 6 bases between. Germline loops: CDR1 LGHNA, CDR2 YNFKEQ. CDR3 sequence: CASREGNTEAFF. The CDR3 bases are TGTGCCAGCAGAGAGGGGAACACTGAAGCTTTCTTT.

This clone was detected a few times. The rearrangement joins TRBV2 to TRBJ1-4, with D possibly matching TRBD1 (6 bases). The V and J ends lost 5 bases and 2 bases respectively, with 21 bases between them. The CDR3 extends over 18 amino acids. Germline values: CDR1 SNHLY, CDR2 FYNNEI. Here the CDR3 reads CASSNRAGTWSTNEKLFF. CDR3 DNA sequence: TGTGCCAGCAGTAACAGGGCCGGGACATGGAGCACTAATGAAAAACTGTTTTTT.

The rearrangement uses TRBV19 and TRBJ2-1; 8 nucleotides match TRBD2. The CDR3 consists of 15 residues. Trimming removed 1 base from V and 4 bases from J; junction bases left unmatched: 3. Germline V CDR1 and CDR2: LNHDA, SQIVND (reference sequence). Here the CDR3 reads CASSIVGLAYNEQFF. CDR3 coding DNA: TGTGCCAGTAGTATAGTTGGACTAGCTTACAATGAGCAGTTCTTC.

The chain recombines TRBV7-2 with TRBJ1-5; 8 nucleotides align to TRBD1. J lost 6 bases, V lost 2 bases, and 3 bases had no gene match. This CDR3 contains 14 residues. CDR1 SGHTA and CDR2 FQGNSA come from the germline V gene. The CDR3 reads CASSLKTGGQPQHF. The CDR3 DNA follows: TGTGCCAGCAGCTTAAAAACAGGGGGTCAGCCCCAGCATTTT.

The CDR3 loop reads CASSQVGSTEQYF. As DNA, the CDR3 is TGCGCCAGCAGCCAAGTCGGTAGCACAGAGCAGTACTTC. This chain uses TRBV4-1 with TRBJ2-7; D not resolved. CDR1 and CDR2 (germline): MGHRA, YSYEKL. Deletions cut 1 base from V and 7 bases from J, with 11 bases between. There are 13 residues in the CDR3.

This clone came up once. The V call is TRBV19, the J call TRBJ1-5; 12 bases line up with TRBD1. This CDR3 comprises 17 residues. Trimming took 1 base from V and 3 from J; bases not matched to a gene: 4. Germline assignment: CDR1 LNHDA and CDR2 SQIVND (reference sequence). The CDR3 nucleotides are TGTGCCAGTAGTATAGCGGGGACAGGGGGCGACAATCAGCCCCAGCATTTT. This encodes CASSIAGTGGDNQPQHF.

V is TRBV7-2 and J is TRBJ1-2; 11 bases are shared with TRBD1. This CDR3 is built from 17 residues. Per the germline V gene, CDR1 is SGHTA and CDR2 is FQGNSA. The trim removed 2 bases at V and 6 bases at J, leaving 11 bases unmatched. CDR3 in DNA: TGTGCCAGCAGCTTACGTGCGGACAGGGGGCGTGAGGATGGCTACACCTTC. Translating it yields CASSLRADRGREDGYTF.

J is TRBJ2-2 and V is TRBV27; TRBD1 agrees at 9 bases. This CDR3 region has 15 residues. The germline V gene has CDR1 MNHEY and CDR2 SMNVEV (reference sequence). With 6 bases clipped from V and 7 bases from J, the junction kept 9 bases outside the gene matches. The CDR3 DNA sequence: TGTGCCAGCAGCCTTGGACAGGGGAGGGGCGGGGAGCTGTTTTTT. Its protein is CASSLGQGRGGELFF.